This section outlines one TCR beta chain sequence together with its context. The V gene's germline CDR1 is SGHDT and CDR2 YYEEEE. This CDR3 is 13 amino acids long. Trimming cost V 3 bases and J 2 bases, with 9 bases left between them. The entry originates in a study of identical twins. Template switching created a universal primer site, and the cDNA included unique molecular identifiers. TCRdb processed the 5' RACE reads anew with MiXCR; each CDR3 protein has one entry. The sample consists of around 340,000 distinct CDR3 sequences, 9% to 15% of them appearing once. These data are also associated with another study on yellow fever vaccine responses in identical twins.

Sequenced: CD8+ T cells sorted from blood. The TCR originated in a young woman in good health. The chain joins TRBV5-6 to TRBJ2-7, with a tentative D call TRBD2 (5 bases). The CDR3 DNA reads TGTGCCAGCAGCTGGGAGAATACCTACGAGCAGTACTTC. It is translated as CASSWENTYEQYF.